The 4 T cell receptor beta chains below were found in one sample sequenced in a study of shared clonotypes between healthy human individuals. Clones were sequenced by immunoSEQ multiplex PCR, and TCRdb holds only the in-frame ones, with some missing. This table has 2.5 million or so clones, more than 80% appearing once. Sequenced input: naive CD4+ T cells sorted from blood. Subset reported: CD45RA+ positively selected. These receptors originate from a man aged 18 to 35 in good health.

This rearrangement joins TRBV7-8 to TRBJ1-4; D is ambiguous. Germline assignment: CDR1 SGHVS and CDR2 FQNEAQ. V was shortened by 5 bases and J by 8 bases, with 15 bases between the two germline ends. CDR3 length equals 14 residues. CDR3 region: CASSPRAGGEKLFF. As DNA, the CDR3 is TGTGCCAGCAGCCCTAGGGCAGGAGGGGAAAAACTGTTTTTT.

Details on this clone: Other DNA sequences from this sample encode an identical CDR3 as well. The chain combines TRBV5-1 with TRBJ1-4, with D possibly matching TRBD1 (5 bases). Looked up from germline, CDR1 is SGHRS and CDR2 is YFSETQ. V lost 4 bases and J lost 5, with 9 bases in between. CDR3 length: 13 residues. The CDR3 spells CASSPGPNEKLFF. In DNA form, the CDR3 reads TGCGCCAGCAGCCCGGGACCGAATGAAAAACTGTTTTTT.

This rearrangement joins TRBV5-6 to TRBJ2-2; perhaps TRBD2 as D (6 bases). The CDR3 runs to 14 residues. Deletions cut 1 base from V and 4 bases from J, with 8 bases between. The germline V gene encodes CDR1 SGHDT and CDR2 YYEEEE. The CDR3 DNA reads TGTGCCAGCAGCTTGAGTAGCGGCACCGGGGAGCTGTTTTTT. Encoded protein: CASSLSSGTGELFF.

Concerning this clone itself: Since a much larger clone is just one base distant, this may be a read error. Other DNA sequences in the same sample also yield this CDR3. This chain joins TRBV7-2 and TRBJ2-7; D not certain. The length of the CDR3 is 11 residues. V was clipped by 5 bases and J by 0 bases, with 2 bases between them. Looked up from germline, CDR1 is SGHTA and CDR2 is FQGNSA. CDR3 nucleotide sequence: TGTGCCAGCAGCCACTCCTACGAGCAGTACTTC. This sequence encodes CASSHSYEQYF.